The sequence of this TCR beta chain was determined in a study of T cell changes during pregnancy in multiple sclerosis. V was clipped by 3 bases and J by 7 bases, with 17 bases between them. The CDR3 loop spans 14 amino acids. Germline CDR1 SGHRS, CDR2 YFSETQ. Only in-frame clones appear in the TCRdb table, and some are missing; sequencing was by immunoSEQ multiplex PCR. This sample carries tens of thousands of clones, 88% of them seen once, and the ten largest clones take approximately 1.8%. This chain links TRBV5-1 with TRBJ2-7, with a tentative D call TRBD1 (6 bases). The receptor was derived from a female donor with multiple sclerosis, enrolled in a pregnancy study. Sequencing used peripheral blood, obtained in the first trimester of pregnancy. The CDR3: CASSSYTGPGEQYF. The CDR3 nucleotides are TGCGCCAGCAGCTCCTATACAGGGCCGGGGGAGCAGTACTTC.